One and the same sample provided the 25 T cell receptor beta chains below, sequenced in a study of patients and donors after allogeneic stem cell transplantation. TCRdb re-called the RT-PCR reads through MiXCR, storing one row per CDR3 protein. The sample includes hundreds of thousands of distinct CDR3 sequences, 16% of them seen just once. The sample consisted of blood, either unsorted or a sorted T cell fraction (not recorded which). The receptors shown here come from a human donor who was either an allogeneic HSCT recipient or a stem cell or donor lymphocyte infusion donor (not recorded which). It is not recorded whose cells these are; they may come from a transplant donor.

The sample holds a few counts of this clonotype. This rearrangement joins TRBV2 to TRBJ2-1; TRBD1 aligns across 9 bases. J was trimmed by 9 bases and V by 6 bases; bases with no gene match: 6. The CDR3 has 13 residues. Germline loops: CDR1 SNHLY, CDR2 FYNNEI. The CDR3 region is CASRGQGWGEQFF. In DNA form, the CDR3 reads TGTGCCAGCAGGGGACAGGGCTGGGGTGAGCAGTTCTTC.

A few counts support this clonotype. The chain carries TRBV25-1 and TRBJ2-1; D gene ambiguous. Deletions cut 7 bases from V and 3 bases from J, with 10 bases between. Germline assignment: CDR1 MGHDK and CDR2 SYGVNS. The CDR3 has 13 amino acids. In nucleotides, the CDR3 is TGTGCCAGCAACCCCCTAAACTACAATGAGCAGTTCTTC. It specifies CASNPLNYNEQFF.

This chain joins TRBV5-4 and TRBJ2-1, with a weak D call TRBD1 (5 bases). Germline V lookup: CDR1 SGHNT, CDR2 YYREEE (reference sequence). V was shortened by 1 base and J by 6 bases, with 14 bases between the two germline ends. This CDR3 is 15 amino acids long. The CDR3 sequence is CASSLWGLGANEQFF. CDR3 nucleotides: TGTGCCAGCAGCTTGTGGGGTCTTGGGGCCAATGAGCAGTTCTTC.

J is TRBJ2-7 and V is TRBV24-1; 7 bases agree with TRBD2. The CDR3 consists of 14 residues. Germline V CDR1 and CDR2: KGHDR, SFDVKD. The junction had 10 bases not matched to a gene; V was cut back by 12 bases and J by 0 bases. Written as DNA, the CDR3 is TGTGCCCCGTTGGCGGGAGTCAGCTCCTACGAGCAGTACTTC. Amino acids: CAPLAGVSSYEQYF.

This clonotype was seen only a few times. This sequence joins TRBV7-3 and TRBJ2-7, with D unclear. CDR1 is SGHTA and CDR2 is FQGTGA in the germline V gene. This CDR3 is 15 amino acids long. The V gene lost 5 bases and the J gene lost 5 bases, with 19 bases spanning the gap. This CDR3 reads CASSPTPLQVHEQYF. CDR3 DNA sequence: TGTGCCAGCAGCCCCACCCCCCTCCAAGTCCACGAGCAGTACTTC.

This sequence joins TRBV27 and TRBJ2-2; 11 positions agree with TRBD1. V dropped 2 bases and J dropped 8; count of bases not matched to a gene: 7. The CDR3 is 16 residues long. Germline V gives CDR1 MNHEY, CDR2 SMNVEV (reference sequence). Written as DNA, the CDR3 is TGTGCCAGCAGTTTAACGGGACAGGGGGGTTTAGGGGAGCTGTTTTTT. Amino acids: CASSLTGQGGLGELFF.

Many counts were recorded for this clonotype. The chain is built from TRBV12-3 or TRBV12-4 and TRBJ2-3; D uncertain. This CDR3 comprises 10 residues. Trimming cost V 6 bases and J 5 bases, with 3 bases left between them. The CDR3 nucleotides read TGTGCCAGCAGGGGAGATACGCAGTATTTT. Protein: CASRGDTQYF.

This clonotype was seen a handful of times. The rearrangement links TRBV5-1 to TRBJ1-2, with D tentatively TRBD1 (5 bases). The V gene's germline CDR1 is SGHRS and CDR2 YFSETQ. V gave up 0 bases and J gave up 2 bases, with 8 bases separating them. This CDR3 contains 14 residues. The CDR3 DNA reads as TGCGCCAGCAGCTTGGAGGGGAACAACTATGGCTACACCTTC. Encoded protein: CASSLEGNNYGYTF.

This clonotype was seen more than once but under ten times. This sequence joins TRBV9 and TRBJ2-3; D unclear. Per the germline V gene, CDR1 is SGDLS and CDR2 is YYNGEE. The V and J ends lost 7 bases and 0 bases respectively, with 15 bases between them. The CDR3 is 15 amino acids. CDR3 protein: CASVEILRSTDTQYF. In DNA form, the CDR3 reads TGTGCCAGCGTCGAAATCCTCCGGAGCACAGATACGCAGTATTTT.

V usage is TRBV5-6 and J usage is TRBJ1-5; the match to TRBD1 covers 12 bases. There are 18 residues in the CDR3. CDR1 is SGHDT and CDR2 is YYEEEE in the germline V gene. J lost 6 bases, V lost 3 bases, and 13 bases had no gene match. The CDR3 DNA reads as TGTGCCAGCAGCTCTATCCTGGGGGACAGGGGGCTCAGTCAGCCCCAGCATTTT. Protein product: CASSSILGDRGLSQPQHF.

J is TRBJ2-7 and V is TRBV27, with D perhaps matching TRBD2 (6 bases). Trimming stripped 6 bases from V and 6 bases from J, with 15 bases between. CDR1 and CDR2 (germline): MNHEY, SMNVEV (reference sequence). The CDR3 has 13 amino acids. The CDR3 spells CASRGGKVGEQYF. The CDR3 region has the DNA TGTGCCAGCAGGGGCGGGAAGGTCGGCGAGCAGTACTTC.

This clonotype turned up a few times. The chain uses TRBV4-3 and TRBJ2-1, with D hard to call. Trimming stripped 0 bases from V and 2 bases from J, with 8 bases between. Germline CDR1 is LGHNA and CDR2 is YSLEER. The CDR3 spans 15 residues. CDR3 loop: CASSQDPGAYNEQFF. CDR3 DNA sequence: TGCGCCAGCAGCCAAGATCCCGGAGCCTACAATGAGCAGTTCTTC.

In this sample, this clonotype turned up once. The V call is TRBV20-1, the J call TRBJ2-4, with 11 bases matching TRBD1. Germline V CDR1 and CDR2: DFQATT, SNEGSKA (reference sequence). The CDR3 has 19 residues. With 0 bases clipped from V and 2 bases from J, the junction kept 12 bases outside the gene matches. CDR3 nucleotide sequence: TGCAGTGCTAGAGATAGGGACAGGGGGTGGGGTAGAACCAAAAACATTCAGTACTTC. Amino acids: CSARDRDRGWGRTKNIQYF.

The genes are TRBV12-1 and TRBJ2-2; the DNA was not compared with TRBD2, the D call given in the table. TRBV12-1 is marked as a pseudogene. CDR3 length equals 17 residues. CDR3 in DNA: TGTGCCAGCAGCTGTAAAAAAGCGGGAGGAATCGCCGGGGAGCTGTTTTTT. The encoded protein is CASSCKKAGGIAGELFF.

This clonotype was counted a few times. The chain couples TRBV7-8 to TRBJ2-6; the match to TRBD1 covers 8 bases. Germline values: CDR1 SGHVS, CDR2 FQNEAQ. The CDR3 runs to 18 residues. The V segment lost 5 bases and the J segment 0 bases; nucleotides outside the gene matches: 9. In DNA, the CDR3 is TGTGCCAGCAGCCACAGGGGACAGGTCTACTCTGGGGCCAACGTCCTGACTTTC. Amino acid sequence: CASSHRGQVYSGANVLTF.

CDR3 bases: TGTGCCAGCAGCCAGTTGAGGTTACCCTATAATTCACCCCTCCACTTT. It codes for CASSQLRLPYNSPLHF. V is TRBV3-1 and J is TRBJ1-6, with D uncertain. Trimming cost V 3 bases and J 2 bases, with 11 bases left between them. The germline gives CDR1 LGHDT, CDR2 YNNKEL (reference sequence). The CDR3 covers 16 residues.

The sample holds many counts of this clonotype. The rearrangement uses TRBV12-3 or TRBV12-4 and TRBJ1-3; D not certain. CDR3 size: 12 residues. V gave up 8 bases and J gave up 0 bases, with 5 bases separating them. DNA of the CDR3: TGTGCCAGCCGGAGCTCTGGAAACACCATATATTTT. Residues: CASRSSGNTIYF.

This clonotype was seen more than once but under ten times. The chain joins TRBV19 to TRBJ1-1; 7 bases are shared with TRBD1. The CDR3 loop spans 12 amino acids. V dropped 10 bases and J dropped 1; count of bases not matched to a gene: 3. Germline V CDR1 and CDR2: LNHDA, SQIVND (reference sequence). The CDR3 bases are TGTGCCACTGGACAGGCGAACACTGAAGCTTTCTTT. Encoded protein: CATGQANTEAFF. Supplemented by reference TRBV19 and TRBJ1-1, the full variable domain reads DGGITQSPKYLFRKEGQNVTLSCEQNLNHDAMYWYRQDPGQGLRLIYYSQIVNDFQKGDIAEGYSVSREKKESFPLTVTSAQKNPTAFYLCATGQANTEAFFGQGTRLTVV.

DNA of the CDR3: TGCAGTGCTAGAAGGCAGGACAATCAGCCCCAGCATTTT. It codes for CSARRQDNQPQHF. V usage is TRBV20-1 and J usage is TRBJ1-5; D remains ambiguous. This CDR3 region has 13 residues. Germline-derived CDR1 and CDR2 are DFQATT and SNEGSKA (reference sequence). The V and J ends lost 2 bases and 3 bases respectively, with 8 bases between them.

This clonotype was picked up many times. V and J are TRBV11-2 and TRBJ1-3; TRBD1 might be the D (5 bases). Trimming removed 6 bases from V and 2 bases from J, with 11 bases in between. This CDR3 region has 14 residues. Germline assignment: CDR1 SGHAT and CDR2 FQNNGV. The CDR3 protein is CASSLRGAGNTIYF. The CDR3 DNA sequence: TGTGCCAGCAGTTTAAGAGGGGCTGGAAACACCATATATTTT.

This chain links TRBV19 with TRBJ2-7; D gene ambiguous. Germline V lookup: CDR1 LNHDA, CDR2 SQIVND (reference sequence). There are 13 residues in the CDR3. Deletions cut 5 bases from V and 5 bases from J, with 13 bases between. The CDR3, as DNA: TGTGCCAGTAGTCCCCAAGGGATCCACGAGCAGTACTTC. Encoded protein: CASSPQGIHEQYF.

This clonotype came up a few times. The chain joins TRBV2 to TRBJ1-5; D gene unclear. The CDR3 loop spans 14 amino acids. V was trimmed by 7 bases and J by 0 bases, leaving 10 bases between them. Germline V gene sequence: CDR1 SNHLY, CDR2 FYNNEI. CDR3 amino acids: CASNSHGSNQPQHF. The CDR3 DNA reads as TGTGCCAGCAACAGCCACGGTAGCAATCAGCCCCAGCATTTT. Supplemented by reference TRBV2 and TRBJ1-5, the full variable domain reads EPEVTQTPSHQVTQMGQEVILRCVPISNHLYFYWYRQILGQKVEFLVSFYNNEISEKSEIFDDQFSVERPDGSNFTLKIRSTKLEDSAMYFCASNSHGSNQPQHFGDGTRLSIL.

The table lists this clonotype with a few counts. This chain joins TRBV10-3 and TRBJ2-7; TRBD2 might be the D (6 bases). The ends were cut back, 2 bases at V and 2 bases at J, with 13 bases in the middle. CDR1 ENHRY and CDR2 SYGVKD come from the germline V gene. The CDR3 loop spans 15 amino acids. This CDR3 is CAISESGRGAYEQYF. The CDR3 DNA is TGTGCCATCAGTGAGAGCGGGCGTGGCGCCTACGAGCAGTACTTC.

This clonotype was counted a few times. This chain links TRBV12-3 or TRBV12-4 with TRBJ1-4; D might be TRBD1 (5 bases). The ends were cut back, 7 bases at V and 1 base at J, with 13 bases in the middle. The CDR3 is 15 residues long. The CDR3 sequence: CASTKRGETNEKLFF. CDR3 sequence (DNA): TGTGCCAGCACCAAAAGAGGGGAAACTAATGAAAAACTGTTTTTT.

For this clonotype: Germline and junction disagree at one end, which may indicate a read error. The chain links TRBV10-3 to TRBJ1-1; D perhaps matches TRBD1 (5 bases). The CDR3 loop spans 13 amino acids. Germline V gene lookup returns CDR1 ENHRY and CDR2 SYGVKD. This chain's CDR3 is CAIRDVGVPEAFF. The CDR3 region has the DNA TGTGCCATCCGTGACGTAGGGGTTCCTGAAGCTTTCTTT.